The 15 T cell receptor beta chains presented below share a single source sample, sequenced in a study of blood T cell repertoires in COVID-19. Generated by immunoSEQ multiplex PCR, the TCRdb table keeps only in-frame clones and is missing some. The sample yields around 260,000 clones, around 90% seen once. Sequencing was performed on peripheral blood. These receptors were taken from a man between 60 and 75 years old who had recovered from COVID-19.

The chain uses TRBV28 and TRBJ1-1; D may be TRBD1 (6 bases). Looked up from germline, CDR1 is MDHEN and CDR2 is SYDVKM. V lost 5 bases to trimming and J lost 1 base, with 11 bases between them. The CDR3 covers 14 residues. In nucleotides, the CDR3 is TGTGCCAGCAGTACAGGGCCCCCGAACACTGAAGCTTTCTTT. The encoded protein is CASSTGPPNTEAFF. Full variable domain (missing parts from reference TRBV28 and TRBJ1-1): DVKVTQSSRYLVKRTGEKVFLECVQDMDHENMFWYRQDPGLGLRLIYFSYDVKMKEKGDIPEGYSVSREKKERFSLILESASTNQTSMYLCASSTGPPNTEAFFGQGTRLTVV.

Here the CDR3 DNA reads TGTGCCAGCAGCCTACTTAGCACGGGTAATGAGCAGTTCTTC. The encoded protein is CASSLLSTGNEQFF. The chain uses TRBV9 and TRBJ2-1; no clear D. Trimming pared 4 bases from V and 7 bases from J, leaving 15 bases between. CDR1 and CDR2 (germline): SGDLS, YYNGEE. This CDR3 has 14 residues.

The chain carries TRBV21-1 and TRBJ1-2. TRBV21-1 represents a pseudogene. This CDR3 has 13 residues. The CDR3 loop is CASTTRGASGYTF. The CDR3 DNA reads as TGTGCCAGCACCACGCGGGGGGCCTCTGGCTACACCTTC.

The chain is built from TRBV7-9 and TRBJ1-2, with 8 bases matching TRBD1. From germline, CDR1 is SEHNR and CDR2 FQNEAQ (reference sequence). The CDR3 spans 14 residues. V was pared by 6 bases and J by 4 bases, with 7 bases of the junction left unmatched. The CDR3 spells CASSRTGQSYGYTF. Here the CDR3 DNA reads TGTGCCAGCAGTCGGACAGGGCAAAGCTATGGCTACACCTTC.

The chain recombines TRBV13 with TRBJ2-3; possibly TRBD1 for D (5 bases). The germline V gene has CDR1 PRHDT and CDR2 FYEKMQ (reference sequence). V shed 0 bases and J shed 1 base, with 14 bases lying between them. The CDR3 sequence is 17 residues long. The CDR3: CASSLGRSGMGTDTQYF. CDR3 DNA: TGTGCCAGCAGCTTAGGTCGTTCAGGGATGGGCACAGATACGCAGTATTTT.

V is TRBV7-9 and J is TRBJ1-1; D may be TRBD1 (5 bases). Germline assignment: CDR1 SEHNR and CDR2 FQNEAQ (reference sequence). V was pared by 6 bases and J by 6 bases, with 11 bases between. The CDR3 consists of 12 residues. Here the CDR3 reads CASRAGAAEAFF. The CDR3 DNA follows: TGTGCCAGCAGGGCTGGGGCAGCTGAAGCTTTCTTT.

The CDR3 region has the DNA TGTGCCATCAGTGATTTTTCGGACAGGGACAATGAGCAGTTCTTC. Amino acid sequence: CAISDFSDRDNEQFF. The chain uses TRBV10-3 and TRBJ2-1; 8 nucleotides align to TRBD1. After removal of 3 bases from V and 5 bases from J, the junction contained 6 bases not matched to a gene. The CDR3 runs 15 residues. Germline CDR1 ENHRY, CDR2 SYGVKD.

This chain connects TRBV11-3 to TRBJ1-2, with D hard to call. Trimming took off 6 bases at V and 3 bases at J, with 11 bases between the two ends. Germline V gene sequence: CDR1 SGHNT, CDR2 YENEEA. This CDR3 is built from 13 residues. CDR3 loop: CASRNLGHYGYTF. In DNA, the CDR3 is TGTGCCAGCAGAAATCTAGGCCACTATGGCTACACCTTC.

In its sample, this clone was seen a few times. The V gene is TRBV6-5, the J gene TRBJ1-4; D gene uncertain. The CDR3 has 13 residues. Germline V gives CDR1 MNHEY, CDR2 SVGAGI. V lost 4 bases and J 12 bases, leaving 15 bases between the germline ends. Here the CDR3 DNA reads TGTGCCAGCAGTTCTTCCTACGGGGTTCAACTGTTTTTT. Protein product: CASSSSYGVQLFF.

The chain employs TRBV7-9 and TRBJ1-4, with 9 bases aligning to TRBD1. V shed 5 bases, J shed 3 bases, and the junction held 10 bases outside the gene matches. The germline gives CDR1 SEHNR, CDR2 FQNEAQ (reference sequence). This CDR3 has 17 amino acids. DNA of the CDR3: TGTGCCAGCAGCCTCGAGCGACAGGGGGTTTCTAATGAAAAACTGTTTTTT. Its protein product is CASSLERQGVSNEKLFF.

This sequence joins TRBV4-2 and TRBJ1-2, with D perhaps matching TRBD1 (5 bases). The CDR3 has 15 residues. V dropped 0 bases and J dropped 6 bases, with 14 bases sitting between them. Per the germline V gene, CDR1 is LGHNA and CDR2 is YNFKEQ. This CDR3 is CASSQDWGVRNGYTF. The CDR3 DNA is TGTGCCAGCAGCCAAGATTGGGGCGTCAGAAATGGCTACACCTTC.

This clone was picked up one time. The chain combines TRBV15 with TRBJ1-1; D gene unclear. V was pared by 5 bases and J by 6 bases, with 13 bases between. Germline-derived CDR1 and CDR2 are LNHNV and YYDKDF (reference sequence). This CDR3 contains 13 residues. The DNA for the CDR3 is TGTGCCACCAGCTCTTTTGCGGTTGCTGAAGCTTTCTTT. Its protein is CATSSFAVAEAFF. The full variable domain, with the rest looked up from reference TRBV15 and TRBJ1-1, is DAMVIQNPRYQVTQFGKPVTLSCSQTLNHNVMYWYQQKSSQAPKLLFHYYDKDFNNEADTPDNFQSRRPNTSFCFLDIRSPGLGDTAMYLCATSSFAVAEAFFGQGTRLTVV.

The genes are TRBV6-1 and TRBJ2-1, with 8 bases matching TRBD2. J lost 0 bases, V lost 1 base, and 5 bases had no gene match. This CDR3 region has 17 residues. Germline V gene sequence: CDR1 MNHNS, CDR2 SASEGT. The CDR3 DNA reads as TGTGCCAGCAGTGAAGAGGTCGGGGGGGTCTCCTACAATGAGCAGTTCTTC. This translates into CASSEEVGGVSYNEQFF.

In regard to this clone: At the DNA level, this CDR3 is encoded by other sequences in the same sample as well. The CDR3 is CASSLGQMNTEAFF. Here the CDR3 DNA reads TGTGCCAGCAGCTTAGGACAAATGAACACTGAAGCTTTCTTT. The rearrangement links TRBV7-9 to TRBJ1-1; D remains unclear. Germline CDR1 is SEHNR and CDR2 is FQNEAQ (reference sequence). This CDR3 region has 14 residues. The germline V and J ends were trimmed by 1 base and 0 bases, with 6 bases remaining between them.

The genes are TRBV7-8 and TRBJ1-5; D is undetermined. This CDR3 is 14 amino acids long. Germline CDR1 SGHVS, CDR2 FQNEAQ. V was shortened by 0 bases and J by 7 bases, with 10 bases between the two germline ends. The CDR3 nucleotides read TGTGCCAGCAGCTTAGCAGAGGTGGTACAGCCCCAGCATTTT. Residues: CASSLAEVVQPQHF.